This passage covers 30 T cell receptor beta chains from one sample sequenced in a study of shared clonotypes between healthy human individuals. The method was immunoSEQ multiplex PCR; TCRdb's version includes in-frame clones alone and lacks a portion of them. The table has about 490,000 clones, 60% to 85% seen once. Sequencing was performed on PBMCs. The receptor source for this set is a woman aged 40 to 50 in good health. Some clones in this sample may be carry-over from other donors' samples.

On this clone itself: With a far larger clone one base away, a read error is the likely cause. This chain links TRBV5-4 with TRBJ1-2; TRBD1 might be the D (5 bases). The germline gives CDR1 SGHNT, CDR2 YYREEE (reference sequence). This CDR3 has 14 amino acids. CDR3 coding DNA: TGTGTCAGCAGCTTGCAGGTTGGGGGATACGGCTACACCTTC. Protein product: CVSSLQVGGYGYTF.

In this sample, this clone turned up a few times. The chain links TRBV29-1 to TRBJ1-5; maybe TRBD1 (5 bases). The CDR3 totals 14 residues. Trimming removed 7 bases from V and 3 bases from J, with 16 bases in between. Germline CDR1 and CDR2: SQVTM and ANQGSEA. CDR3 sequence: CSANRDSLNQPQHF. CDR3 DNA: TGCAGCGCCAACCGGGACTCCCTCAATCAGCCCCAGCATTTT.

V usage is TRBV28 and J usage is TRBJ1-2, with 7 positions matching TRBD1. CDR3 length: 13 amino acids. V lost 6 bases and J lost 4; bases outside the gene matches: 5. In germline, CDR1 is MDHEN, CDR2 SYDVKM. DNA for the CDR3: TGTGCCAGCAGCCAGGACAGGATCTATGGCTACACCTTC. This sequence encodes CASSQDRIYGYTF.

The sample holds a few counts of this clone. This rearrangement joins TRBV5-1 to TRBJ1-1; possible D gene TRBD1, 6 bases. CDR3 length: 15 amino acids. Per germline, CDR1 SGHRS and CDR2 YFSETQ. With 3 bases removed from V and 1 base from J, the gap between germline ends came to 13 bases. CDR3: CASSSFGQPNTEAFF. The DNA of the CDR3 is TGCGCCAGCAGCTCCTTTGGACAGCCGAACACTGAAGCTTTCTTT. The entire variable domain, with the rest obtained from reference TRBV5-1 and TRBJ1-1, is as follows: KAGVTQTPRYLIKTRGQQVTLSCSPISGHRSVSWYQQTPGQGLQFLFEYFSETQRNKGNFPGRFSGRQFSNSRSEMNVSTLELGDSALYLCASSSFGQPNTEAFFGQGTRLTVV.

The V call is TRBV6-5, the J call TRBJ1-2; 7 nucleotides agree with TRBD1. CDR3 size: 12 residues. V shed 6 bases and J 8 bases; nucleotides not matched to a gene: 6. Germline values: CDR1 MNHEY, CDR2 SVGAGI. The CDR3 region is CASSLDRLGYTF. DNA of the CDR3: TGTGCCAGCAGCTTGGACAGGTTGGGCTACACCTTC.

The chain employs TRBV27 and TRBJ2-7; D may be TRBD2 (5 bases). CDR3 length equals 14 residues. Trimming cost V 3 bases and J 9 bases, with 18 bases left between them. Germline CDR1 and CDR2: MNHEY and SMNVEV (reference sequence). The CDR3 here is CASSFRRTGEGQYF. The CDR3 DNA sequence: TGTGCCAGCAGTTTTCGACGGACTGGGGAAGGGCAGTACTTC.

The J gene is TRBJ2-7, the V gene TRBV28, with D hard to call. Looked up from germline, CDR1 is MDHEN and CDR2 is SYDVKM. The CDR3 has 15 amino acids. V lost 6 bases to trimming and J lost 2 bases, with 17 bases between them. CDR3 sequence: CASRAGWPSAYEQYF. The CDR3, as DNA: TGTGCCAGCAGGGCTGGGTGGCCTTCCGCCTACGAGCAGTACTTC.

The genes are TRBV27 and TRBJ2-5; 12 nucleotides line up with TRBD2. Germline V gene lookup returns CDR1 MNHEY and CDR2 SMNVEV (reference sequence). The CDR3 totals 15 residues. V shed 7 bases and J 1 base; nucleotides not matched to a gene: 4. The CDR3, as DNA: TGTGCCAGCAAACTACTAGCGGGAGGCCAAGAGACCCAGTACTTC. This codes for CASKLLAGGQETQYF.

The rearrangement joins TRBV15 to TRBJ1-2; TRBD1 might be the D (5 bases). V was shortened by 0 bases and J by 7 bases, with 15 bases between the two germline ends. Germline-derived CDR1 and CDR2 are LNHNV and YYDKDF (reference sequence). The CDR3 runs 15 residues. In nucleotides, the CDR3 is TGTGCCACCAGCAGAGATTTGCGGGGGTTGAGTGGCTACACCTTC. Translated, it gives CATSRDLRGLSGYTF.

V and J are TRBV7-2 and TRBJ2-7; D is uncertain. The CDR3 loop spans 15 amino acids. The V end lost 1 base, the J end lost 1 base, and 11 bases lay between the germline ends. Per germline, CDR1 SGHTA and CDR2 FQGNSA. CDR3: CASSLEGRKSYEQYF. Written as DNA, the CDR3 is TGTGCCAGCAGCTTAGAGGGCAGAAAGTCCTACGAGCAGTACTTC.

The CDR3 is CASSPEVASDEQFF. CDR3 nucleotide sequence: TGTGCCAGCTCACCAGAGGTAGCTAGCGATGAGCAGTTCTTC. This sequence joins TRBV18 and TRBJ2-1, with D perhaps matching TRBD2 (6 bases). The CDR3 is 14 amino acids. Germline-derived CDR1 and CDR2 are KGHSH and LQKENI. V lost 2 bases and J lost 8, with 13 bases in between.

The V gene is TRBV10-3, the J gene TRBJ1-1; the D is unclear. The CDR3 is 14 amino acids. V gave up 0 bases and J gave up 5 bases, with 10 bases separating them. Germline values: CDR1 ENHRY, CDR2 SYGVKD. The CDR3 loop reads CAISESIGLTEAFF. Written as DNA, the CDR3 is TGTGCCATCAGTGAGTCCATCGGGCTAACTGAAGCTTTCTTT.

The chain recombines TRBV19 with TRBJ2-2, with 9 bases matching TRBD2. Germline V CDR1 and CDR2: LNHDA, SQIVND (reference sequence). Trimming took 2 bases from V and 5 from J; bases not matched to a gene: 6. CDR3 length equals 16 residues. CDR3 sequence: CASSIKSTSGTGELFF. The CDR3 nucleotides read TGTGCCAGTAGTATAAAAAGCACTAGCGGGACCGGGGAGCTGTTTTTT.

The V gene is TRBV7-2, the J gene TRBJ2-7, with 10 bases aligning to TRBD2. Germline CDR1 reads SGHTA; CDR2 reads FQGNSA. The V gene end was trimmed by 6 bases and the J gene end by 0 bases; junction bases not matched to a gene: 5. CDR3 length: 15 amino acids. The CDR3 bases are TGTGCCAGCAGGCCCGGGACTAGCGTCTCCTACGAGCAGTACTTC. Translation: CASRPGTSVSYEQYF. The whole variable domain, remainder taken from reference TRBV7-2 and TRBJ2-7, is GAGVSQSPSNKVTEKGKDVELRCDPISGHTALYWYRQSLGQGLEFLIYFQGNSAPDKSGLPSDRFSAERTGGSVSTLTIQRTQQEDSAVYLCASRPGTSVSYEQYFGPGTRLTVT.

The chain couples TRBV14 to TRBJ1-1; D is uncertain. CDR3 length equals 13 residues. The germline gives CDR1 SGHDN, CDR2 FVKESK. Trimming took off 0 bases at V and 4 bases at J, with 6 bases between the two ends. CDR3 residues: CASSQDLSTEAFF. CDR3 in DNA: TGTGCCAGCAGCCAAGATCTTTCCACTGAAGCTTTCTTT.

V is TRBV12-2 and J is TRBJ2-7; the D call TRBD2 from the table was never checked on the DNA. TRBV12-2 is shown as a pseudogene. The CDR3 covers 9 residues. CDR3 region: CASPCEQYF. CDR3 DNA sequence: TGTGCAAGTCCTTGCGAGCAGTACTTC.

The V call is TRBV11-3, the J call TRBJ2-1; no definite D call. V was clipped by 5 bases and J by 10 bases, with 12 bases between them. The CDR3 totals 12 residues. The germline V gene encodes CDR1 SGHNT and CDR2 YENEEA. The chain's CDR3 is CASSLTVEEQFF. CDR3 sequence (DNA): TGTGCCAGCAGCCTCACAGTAGAGGAGCAGTTCTTC. Complete variable domain (other parts from reference TRBV11-3 and TRBJ2-1): EAGVVQSPRYKIIEKKQPVAFWCNPISGHNTLYWYLQNLGQGPELLIRYENEEAVDDSQLPKDRFSAERLKGVDSTLKIQPAELGDSAVYLCASSLTVEEQFFGPGTRLTVL.

This chain uses TRBV25-1 with TRBJ2-3; maybe TRBD2 (5 bases). This CDR3 is built from 11 residues. Germline V lookup: CDR1 MGHDK, CDR2 SYGVNS. CDR3 region: CGAASTDTQYF. CDR3 nucleotide sequence: TGTGGAGCGGCCAGCACAGATACGCAGTATTTT.

This chain joins TRBV5-1 and TRBJ1-4; D possibly corresponds to TRBD1 (6 bases). CDR3 size: 14 residues. V dropped 4 bases and J dropped 11 bases, with 18 bases sitting between them. The germline gives CDR1 SGHRS, CDR2 YFSETQ. This chain's CDR3 is CASSGDTQGDKLFF. CDR3 nucleotides: TGCGCCAGCAGCGGGGACACCCAAGGCGACAAACTGTTTTTT. The full variable domain, its missing parts supplied by reference TRBV5-1 and TRBJ1-4, is KAGVTQTPRYLIKTRGQQVTLSCSPISGHRSVSWYQQTPGQGLQFLFEYFSETQRNKGNFPGRFSGRQFSNSRSEMNVSTLELGDSALYLCASSGDTQGDKLFFGSGTQLSVL.

Regarding this clone: The likely explanation is a read error, given a far larger clone one base away. CDR3 protein: CASSPGTGGSDTQYF. The CDR3 DNA sequence: TGTGCCAGCAGCCCTGGGACTGGCGGGAGCGATACGCAGTATTTT. The chain links TRBV5-6 to TRBJ2-3; TRBD2 matches at 7 bases. Germline CDR1 SGHDT, CDR2 YYEEEE. Trimming at V came to 4 bases and at J to 6 bases, leaving 11 bases not matched to a gene. This CDR3 is 15 amino acids long.

V usage is TRBV10-1 and J usage is TRBJ2-3; a weak D match, TRBD2 (6 bases). The CDR3 has 17 residues. Trimming cost V 3 bases and J 1 base, with 17 bases left between them. CDR1 is WNHNN and CDR2 is SYGVQD in the germline V gene (reference sequence). This CDR3 reads CASSDPPGVGRTDTQYF. The DNA for the CDR3 is TGCGCCAGCAGTGACCCGCCGGGGGTGGGACGCACAGATACGCAGTATTTT.

The rearrangement joins TRBV4-1 to TRBJ2-5, with D perhaps matching TRBD2 (5 bases). Germline CDR1 MGHRA, CDR2 YSYEKL. The CDR3 has 13 residues. V was trimmed by 4 bases and J by 2 bases, leaving 8 bases between them. DNA of the CDR3: TGCGCCAGCAGCCTTCAGCGGCAAGAGACCCAGTACTTC. Protein product: CASSLQRQETQYF.

There are a few counts of this clone. Other DNA sequences in this sample translate to the same CDR3. The chain carries TRBV20-1 and TRBJ1-2, with D maybe TRBD1 (5 bases). The CDR3 has 11 residues. Germline loops: CDR1 DFQATT, CDR2 SNEGSKA (reference sequence). V was trimmed by 6 bases and J by 5 bases, leaving 10 bases between them. CDR3 DNA: TGCAGTGCCACAGGAGGGTATGGCTACACCTTC. It translates to CSATGGYGYTF.

The V and J genes are TRBV23-1 and TRBJ1-2; D perhaps matches TRBD1 (6 bases). TRBV23-1 is an ORF, with its function uncertain. The CDR3 is 15 residues long. V shed 4 bases and J shed 7 bases, with 19 bases lying between them. The DNA of the CDR3 is TGCGCCAGCAGTCTCTGGCAGGGGAGTACGAGTGGCTACACCTTC. This translates into CASSLWQGSTSGYTF.

The count of this clone is one. The V call is TRBV7-2, the J call TRBJ2-1, with TRBD1 matching over 9 bases. The CDR3 consists of 17 residues. Losses at the gene ends were 0 bases for V and 0 bases for J; bases not matched to a gene: 3. Looked up from germline, CDR1 is SGHTA and CDR2 is FQGNSA. CDR3 coding DNA: TGTGCCAGCAGCTTAGCCCCGACAGGGGGCTCCTACAATGAGCAGTTCTTC. This encodes CASSLAPTGGSYNEQFF.

This chain connects TRBV19 to TRBJ2-1; 7 nucleotides agree with TRBD1. J was trimmed by 5 bases and V by 8 bases; bases with no gene match: 9. CDR1 and CDR2 from the germline V gene are LNHDA and SQIVND (reference sequence). The CDR3 sequence is 14 residues long. CDR3 DNA sequence: TGTGCCAGTCAACGGGACAGAGGCAACAATGAGCAGTTCTTC. Its protein is CASQRDRGNNEQFF.

This sequence joins TRBV29-1 and TRBJ2-5, with D unclear. The CDR3 extends over 13 amino acids. Germline values: CDR1 SQVTM, CDR2 ANQGSEA. The V gene lost 3 bases and the J gene lost 4 bases, with 12 bases spanning the gap. This CDR3 is CSVESRDSETQYF. The CDR3 region has the DNA TGCAGCGTTGAGAGTAGGGATTCAGAGACCCAGTACTTC.

This rearrangement joins TRBV18 to TRBJ2-1; D could derive from TRBD1 or TRBD2 (5 bases each). From germline, CDR1 is KGHSH and CDR2 LQKENI. V lost 1 base to trimming and J lost 8 bases, with 12 bases between them. The CDR3 sequence is 14 residues long. The CDR3 here is CASSPRVGEDEQFF. The CDR3 nucleotides are TGTGCCAGCTCACCACGTGTGGGGGAAGATGAGCAGTTCTTC.

Only one count was recorded for this clone. This chain joins TRBV7-3 and TRBJ2-1; 9 nucleotides agree with TRBD2. V lost 9 bases to trimming and J lost 1 base; unmatched junction nucleotides: 7. CDR1 and CDR2 (germline): SGHTA, FQGTGA. This CDR3 is built from 15 residues. Written as DNA, the CDR3 is TGTGCCAGGCCGACTAGCGGTGGGTCCTACAATGAGCAGTTCTTC. Amino acids: CARPTSGGSYNEQFF.

Worth noting for this clone: A much larger clone lies one base from this, so it may be a read error. Other DNA sequences in the same sample also yield this CDR3. J is TRBJ1-2 and V is TRBV29-1; 9 positions match TRBD1. Per the germline V gene, CDR1 is SQVTM and CDR2 is ANQGSEA. The junction had 11 bases not matched to a gene; V was cut back by 7 bases and J by 11 bases. The CDR3 totals 12 residues. This CDR3 reads CSAPQGASGYTF. DNA of the CDR3: TGCAGCGCTCCACAGGGGGCGTCTGGTTACACCTTC.